These 6 T cell receptor beta chains originate from one sample sequenced in a study of shared clonotypes between healthy human individuals. Method: immunoSEQ multiplex PCR; TCRdb's copy keeps in-frame clones and lacks some. The sample contains 470,000 or so clones, approximately 82% of which appear only once. The sample was PBMCs. The receptors shown here come from a woman aged 35 to 49 in good health. Some clones in this sample may be carry-over from other donors' samples.

J is TRBJ2-7 and V is TRBV27; 9 bases are a match to TRBD2. Germline lookup yields CDR1 MNHEY and CDR2 SMNVEV (reference sequence). This CDR3 region has 14 residues. Losses at the gene ends were 3 bases for V and 2 bases for J; bases not matched to a gene: 2. CDR3 DNA sequence: TGTGCCAGCAGTTTCACTAGCGGGCCCTACGAGCAGTACTTC. This codes for CASSFTSGPYEQYF.

In this sample, this clone turned up once. The chain links TRBV28 to TRBJ2-2; D remains ambiguous. CDR1 and CDR2 (germline): MDHEN, SYDVKM. The CDR3 spans 12 residues. V lost 1 base, J lost 6 bases, and 3 bases lay in between. The CDR3: CASSLSAGELFF. The CDR3 region has the DNA TGTGCCAGCAGTTTATCAGCCGGGGAGCTGTTTTTT.

The chain joins TRBV30 to TRBJ2-5; the match to TRBD1 covers 9 bases. With 0 bases clipped from V and 5 bases from J, the junction kept 7 bases outside the gene matches. The germline CDR1 and CDR2 sequences are GTSNPN and SVGIG (reference sequence). The CDR3 is 15 residues long. CDR3 sequence (DNA): TGTGCCTGGAGTGTACGACAGGGGGGCTGGGAGACCCAGTACTTC. Protein: CAWSVRQGGWETQYF.

The V and J genes are TRBV6-5 and TRBJ1-3, with TRBD1 matching 9 bases. The germline V gene encodes CDR1 MNHEY and CDR2 SVGAGI. Trimming at V came to 8 bases and at J to 0 bases, leaving 5 bases not matched to a gene. The CDR3 is made up of 15 amino acids. The CDR3 DNA reads as TGTGCCAGCGGGACAGGGCCTCCCTCTGGAAACACCATATATTTT. Its translation is CASGTGPPSGNTIYF.

The chain links TRBV30 to TRBJ2-3; unclear D gene. V lost 1 base and J 1 base, leaving 9 bases between the germline ends. This CDR3 spans 14 amino acids. Germline V gives CDR1 GTSNPN, CDR2 SVGIG (reference sequence). CDR3 sequence: CAWSGGLGTDTQYF. In DNA, the CDR3 is TGTGCCTGGAGTGGAGGATTGGGCACAGATACGCAGTATTTT.

V and J are TRBV28 and TRBJ1-2; D remains ambiguous. The CDR3 loop spans 13 amino acids. V was pared by 6 bases and J by 0 bases, with 8 bases between. Germline-derived CDR1 and CDR2 are MDHEN and SYDVKM. The CDR3 protein is CASRESSNYGYTF. DNA for the CDR3: TGTGCCAGCAGGGAGTCCTCTAACTATGGCTACACCTTC.